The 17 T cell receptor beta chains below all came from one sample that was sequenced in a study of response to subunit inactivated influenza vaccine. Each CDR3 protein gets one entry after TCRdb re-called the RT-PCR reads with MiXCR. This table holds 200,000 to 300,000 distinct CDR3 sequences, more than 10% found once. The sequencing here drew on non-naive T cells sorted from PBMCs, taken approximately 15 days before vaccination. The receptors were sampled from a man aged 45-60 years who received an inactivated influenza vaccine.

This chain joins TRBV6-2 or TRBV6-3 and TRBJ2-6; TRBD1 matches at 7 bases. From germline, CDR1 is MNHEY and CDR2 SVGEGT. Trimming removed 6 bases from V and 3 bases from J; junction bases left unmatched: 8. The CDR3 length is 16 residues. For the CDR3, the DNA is TGTGCCAGCAGCCGAATGACAGGGAGTGGGGCCAACGTCCTGACTTTC. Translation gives CASSRMTGSGANVLTF.

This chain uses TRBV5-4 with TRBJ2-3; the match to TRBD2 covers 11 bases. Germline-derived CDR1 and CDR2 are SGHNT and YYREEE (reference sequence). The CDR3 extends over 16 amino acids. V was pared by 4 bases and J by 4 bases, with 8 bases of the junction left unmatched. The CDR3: CASSTRTSGSSDTQYF. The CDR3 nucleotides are TGTGCCAGCAGCACCCGGACTAGCGGGTCATCAGATACGCAGTATTTT.

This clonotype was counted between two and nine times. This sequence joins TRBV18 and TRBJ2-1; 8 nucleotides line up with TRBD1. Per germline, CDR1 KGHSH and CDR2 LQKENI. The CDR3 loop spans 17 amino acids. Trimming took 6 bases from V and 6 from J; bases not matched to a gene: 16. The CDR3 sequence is CASSLTIGQGGPNEQFF. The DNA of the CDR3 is TGTGCCAGCTCTCTCACTATAGGACAGGGAGGACCCAATGAGCAGTTCTTC.

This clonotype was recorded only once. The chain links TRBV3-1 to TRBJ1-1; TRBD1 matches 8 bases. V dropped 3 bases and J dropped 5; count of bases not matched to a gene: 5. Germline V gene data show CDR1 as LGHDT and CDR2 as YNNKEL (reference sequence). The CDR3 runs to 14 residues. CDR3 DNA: TGTGCCAGCAGCCAGGACAGGGTTGGAACTGAAGCTTTCTTT. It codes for CASSQDRVGTEAFF.

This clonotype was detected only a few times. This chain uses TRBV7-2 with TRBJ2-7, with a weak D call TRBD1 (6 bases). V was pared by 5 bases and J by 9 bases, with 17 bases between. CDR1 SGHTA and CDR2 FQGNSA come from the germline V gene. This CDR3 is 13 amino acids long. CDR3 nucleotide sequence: TGTGCCAGCAGCACGGGACACCGCTATGGGCAGTACTTC. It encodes CASSTGHRYGQYF.

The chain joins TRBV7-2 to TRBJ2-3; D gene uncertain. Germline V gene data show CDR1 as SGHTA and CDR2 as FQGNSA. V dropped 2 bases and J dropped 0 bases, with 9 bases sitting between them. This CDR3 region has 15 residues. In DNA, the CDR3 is TGTGCCAGCAGCTTATCAGCGACTAGCACAGATACGCAGTATTTT. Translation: CASSLSATSTDTQYF.

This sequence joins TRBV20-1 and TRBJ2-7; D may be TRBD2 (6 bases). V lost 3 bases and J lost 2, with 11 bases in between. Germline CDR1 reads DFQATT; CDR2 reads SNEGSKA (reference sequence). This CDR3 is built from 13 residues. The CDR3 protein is CSASQRATYEQYF. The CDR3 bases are TGCAGTGCTAGCCAGCGGGCCACCTACGAGCAGTACTTC.

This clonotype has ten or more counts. CDR3 loop: CASSLGAQRNTEAFF. CDR3 DNA sequence: TGTGCCAGCAGCTTGGGCGCACAGCGGAACACTGAAGCTTTCTTT. J is TRBJ1-1 and V is TRBV5-5; D ambiguous. This CDR3 spans 15 amino acids. Per germline, CDR1 SGHKS and CDR2 YYEKEE (reference sequence). The V gene lost 0 bases and the J gene lost 1 base, with 10 bases spanning the gap.

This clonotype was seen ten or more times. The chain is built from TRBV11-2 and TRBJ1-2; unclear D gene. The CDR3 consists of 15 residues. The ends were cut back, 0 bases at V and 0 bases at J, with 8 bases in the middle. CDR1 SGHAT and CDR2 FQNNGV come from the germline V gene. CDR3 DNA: TGTGCCAGCAGCTTAGAGGGCGGTACTAACTATGGCTACACCTTC. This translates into CASSLEGGTNYGYTF.

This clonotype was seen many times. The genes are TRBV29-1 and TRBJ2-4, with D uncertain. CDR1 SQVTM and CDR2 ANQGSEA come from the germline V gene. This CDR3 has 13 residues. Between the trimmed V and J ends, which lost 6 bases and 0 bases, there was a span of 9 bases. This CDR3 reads CSVRRLAKNIQYF. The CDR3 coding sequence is TGCAGCGTCAGAAGGCTAGCCAAAAACATTCAGTACTTC.

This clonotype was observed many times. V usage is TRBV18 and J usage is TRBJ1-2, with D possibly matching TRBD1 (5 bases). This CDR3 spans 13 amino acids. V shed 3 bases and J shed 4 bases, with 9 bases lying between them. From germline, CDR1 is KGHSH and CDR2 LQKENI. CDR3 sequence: CASSPPGGYGYTF. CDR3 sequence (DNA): TGTGCCAGCTCACCTCCCGGGGGCTATGGCTACACCTTC.

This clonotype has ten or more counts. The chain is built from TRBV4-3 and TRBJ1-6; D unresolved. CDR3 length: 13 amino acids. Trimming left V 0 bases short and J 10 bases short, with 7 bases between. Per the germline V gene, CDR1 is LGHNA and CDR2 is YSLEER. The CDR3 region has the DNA TGCGCCAGCAGCCAAGAGAGGGTGTCACCCCTCCACTTT. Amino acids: CASSQERVSPLHF.

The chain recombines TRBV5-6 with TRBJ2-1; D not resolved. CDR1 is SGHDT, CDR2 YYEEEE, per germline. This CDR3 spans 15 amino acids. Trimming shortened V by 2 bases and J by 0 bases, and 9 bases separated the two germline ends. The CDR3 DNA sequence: TGTGCCAGCAGCTTCACTCGGGCCTCCTACAATGAGCAGTTCTTC. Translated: CASSFTRASYNEQFF.

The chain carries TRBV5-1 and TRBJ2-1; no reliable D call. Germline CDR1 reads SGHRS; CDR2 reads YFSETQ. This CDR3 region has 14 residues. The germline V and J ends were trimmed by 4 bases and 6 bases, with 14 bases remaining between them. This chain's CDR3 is CASSDWSLTNEQFF. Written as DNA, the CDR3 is TGCGCCAGCAGCGATTGGTCCCTAACCAATGAGCAGTTCTTC.

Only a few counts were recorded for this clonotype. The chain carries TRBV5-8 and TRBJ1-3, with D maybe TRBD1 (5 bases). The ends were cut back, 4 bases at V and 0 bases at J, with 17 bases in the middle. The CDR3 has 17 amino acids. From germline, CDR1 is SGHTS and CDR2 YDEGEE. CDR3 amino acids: CASSLLSTANSGNTIYF. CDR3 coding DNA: TGTGCCAGCAGCCTCCTATCGACAGCCAACTCTGGAAACACCATATATTTT.

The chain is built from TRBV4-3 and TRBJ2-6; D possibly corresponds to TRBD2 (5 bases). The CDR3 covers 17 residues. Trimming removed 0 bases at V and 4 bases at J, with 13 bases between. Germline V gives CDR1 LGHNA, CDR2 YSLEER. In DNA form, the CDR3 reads TGCGCCAGCAGCCAAGATCGTGCGGGTACCGGGGCCAACGTCCTGACTTTC. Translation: CASSQDRAGTGANVLTF.

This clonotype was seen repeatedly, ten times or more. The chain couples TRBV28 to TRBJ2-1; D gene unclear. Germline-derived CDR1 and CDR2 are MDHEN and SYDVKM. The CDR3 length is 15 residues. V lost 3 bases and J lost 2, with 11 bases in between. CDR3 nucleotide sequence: TGTGCCAGCAGTTTCAGGCTAAAGACCTACAATGAGCAGTTCTTC. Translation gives CASSFRLKTYNEQFF. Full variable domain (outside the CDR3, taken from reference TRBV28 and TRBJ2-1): DVKVTQSSRYLVKRTGEKVFLECVQDMDHENMFWYRQDPGLGLRLIYFSYDVKMKEKGDIPEGYSVSREKKERFSLILESASTNQTSMYLCASSFRLKTYNEQFFGPGTRLTVL.